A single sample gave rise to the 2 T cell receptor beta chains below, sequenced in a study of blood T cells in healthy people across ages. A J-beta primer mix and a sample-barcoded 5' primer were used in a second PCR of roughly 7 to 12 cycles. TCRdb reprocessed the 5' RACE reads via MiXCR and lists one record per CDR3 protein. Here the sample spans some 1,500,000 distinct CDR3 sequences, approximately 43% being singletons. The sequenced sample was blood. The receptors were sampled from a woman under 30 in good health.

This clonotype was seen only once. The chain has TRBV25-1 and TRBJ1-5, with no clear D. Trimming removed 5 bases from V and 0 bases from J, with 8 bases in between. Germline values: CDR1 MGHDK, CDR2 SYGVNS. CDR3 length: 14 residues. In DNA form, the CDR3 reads TGTGCCAGCAGTACGCAGCATAGCAATCAGCCCCAGCATTTT. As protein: CASSTQHSNQPQHF. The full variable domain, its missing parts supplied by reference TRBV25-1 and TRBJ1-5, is EADIYQTPRYLVIGTGKKITLECSQTMGHDKMYWYQQDPGMELHLIHYSYGVNSTEKGDLSSESTVSRIRTEHFPLTLESARPSHTSQYLCASSTQHSNQPQHFGDGTRLSIL.

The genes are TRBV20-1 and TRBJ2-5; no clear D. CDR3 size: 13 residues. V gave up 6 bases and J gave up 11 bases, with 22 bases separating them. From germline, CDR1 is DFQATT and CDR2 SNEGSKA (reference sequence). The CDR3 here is CSATNAVNNEQYF. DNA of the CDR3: TGCAGTGCCACAAACGCGGTTAACAATGAGCAGTACTTC.